This TCR beta chain was captured by sequencing in a study of post-analysis software for immune sequencing data (dated by TCRdb to about 2015). Background for the entire study: Recorded disease courses included relapsing-remitting, secondary progressive and progressive-relapsing multiple sclerosis, with some patients lacking subtype annotation. The patient repertoires were compared against approximately eleven previously published healthy control repertoires obtained from donors aged 6 to 25 years. A subset of samples was prepared in parallel using single-end sample barcoding, then pooled and co-amplified after Illumina adapter ligation. What the authors observed across the whole study: The control group was slightly older than the multiple sclerosis patient group. Multiple sclerosis patients had significantly lower normalized Chao1 diversity than controls, a result that suggests substantial peripheral T-cell clonal expansion. Strong co-clustering of samples prepared in the same batch was shown by direct clustering with F measure, prompting a batch-effect correction. Significantly higher frequencies in patients than in controls were found for five or six TRBV segments, including TRBV5-6, TRBV5-1 and TRBV20-1.

The CDR3 starts with the cysteine, ends with the phenylalanine, and has 16 residues. The retained sequence is limited to the CDR3, 48 bases, with the frame set at the first base. CDR1 is given as SGHRS and CDR2 as YFSETQ, both from the germline V gene. The V end loses 0 bases and the J end loses 1 base, and a stretch of 8 bases separates them. This clonotype appeared a few times. Its antigen is not yet known. No much larger clone is present one base from it, and per-base qualities are unavailable. To demonstrate the VDJtools post-analysis software, the study profiled TCR beta repertoires from the peripheral blood of 13 young patients with multiple sclerosis. The patients with multiple sclerosis were children and adolescents between roughly 6 and 17 years of age. Libraries were prepared through PCR. Sequencing took place on an Illumina HiSeq 2500. Unique molecular identifiers were incorporated into TCR beta cDNA libraries to reduce PCR and sequencing biases. About 500,000 cDNA molecules were obtained for every 1 to 10 million input T cells, so each molecule roughly corresponded to one T cell. Patient libraries were prepared and sequenced with the same protocol used for the earlier healthy control dataset. Within a given batch, samples were prepared together, multiplexed and sequenced on the same HiSeq lane. For the original study's pipeline: Raw barcoded reads were processed with MIGEC, and single-read molecular identifier groups were discarded before consensus assembly and CDR3 extraction. VDJtools was used for post-analysis of the clonotype tables, and diversity was normalized by down-sampling every dataset to the size of the smallest sample. In repertoire overlap clustering, CDR3 amino acid sequences, but not nucleotide sequences, were matched to correct batch-related cross-sample contamination. TCRdb reprocessing: public reads trimmed at Q25 with fastp, clones called with MiXCR, in-frame beta chains kept. When rows share a CDR3 protein, they turn into one entry using the most common DNA and genes. These V and J calls are TCRdb output, not the study's own analysis. For this sample there are 550,000 to 700,000 distinct CDR3 sequences; around 40% appear just once. The ten largest clones represent around 1.7% of the sample.

Recombination connected TRBV5-1 to TRBJ2-6; the D gene is not confidently resolved. The receptor comes from a girl between 10 and 17 years old with multiple sclerosis. The sequenced sample was blood. DNA sequence: TGCGCCAGCAGCTTGGAGCTACTGTCTGGGGCCAACGTCCTGACTTTC. This encodes CASSLELLSGANVLTF. Where the CDR3 stops, the reference TRBV5-1 and TRBJ2-6 genes take over; the full variable domain is KAGVTQTPRYLIKTRGQQVTLSCSPISGHRSVSWYQQTPGQGLQFLFEYFSETQRNKGNFPGRFSGRQFSNSRSEMNVSTLELGDSALYLCASSLELLSGANVLTFGAGSRLTVL.